This T cell receptor beta chain was recorded in a study of blood T cells in healthy people across ages. Findings and limits, study-wide: Because sorting was not performed, PBMCs prevented conclusive naive versus antigen-experienced comparison.

Donors were systemically healthy Caucasian individuals from Russia aged 6 to 90 years. Total RNA was isolated from each sample in quantities of at least 6 micrograms. A note on this clonotype: No antigen is known for it.

V was pared by 4 bases and J by 8 bases, with 18 bases between. This CDR3 contains 15 residues. Primed by a sample-barcoded 5' primer and a J-beta primer mix, a second PCR proceeded for roughly 7 to 12 cycles. TCRdb reprocessed the 5' RACE reads with MiXCR, giving one entry per CDR3 protein. Counted here are about 1,400,000 distinct CDR3 sequences, approximately 40% occurring once; the ten biggest clones make up approximately 7.9%. The sequence was collected from a young woman in good health. This sequence joins TRBV12-3 or TRBV12-4 and TRBJ2-4; D is unresolved. The sample was blood. DNA for the CDR3: TGTGCCAGCAGTTGTAGCAGTGGTGGGTGGGACATTCAGTACTTC. It is translated as CASSCSSGGWDIQYF.